These T cell receptor beta chains were read from a single sample in a study of T cells in Graves' hyperthyroidism and ophthalmopathy. TCRdb reprocessed the multiplex PCR reads with MiXCR, giving one entry per CDR3 protein. The sample contains hundreds of thousands of distinct CDR3 sequences, 13% to 15% of which appear only once. The sample was blood. Every receptor here comes from a woman aged 45 to 65 with Graves' ophthalmopathy. Each CDR3 is given with its conserved first and last residue. The order of the fields is J gene, V gene, CDR3 protein.

TRBJ2-7 | TRBV6-1 | CASSSPGTGGYEQYF
TRBJ1-2 | TRBV6-1 | CTSSWDRASRGYTF
TRBJ2-7 | TRBV5-6 | CASSRPGRGYEQYF
TRBJ2-7 | TRBV3-1 | CASSQDGTGVREQYF
TRBJ1-5 | TRBV28 | CASSPYRTGDIQPQHF
TRBJ2-2 | TRBV7-9 | CASTPRAQGDGELFF
TRBJ2-7 | TRBV16 | CASSQYASYEQYF
TRBJ2-7 | TRBV6-5 | CASSYTPKQGAHEQYF
TRBJ2-2 | TRBV19 | CASSSGWTGELFF
TRBJ2-7 | TRBV19 | CASSSRLAGVGEQYF
TRBJ1-1 | TRBV7-3 | CASSLSGLGTEAFF
TRBJ1-6 | TRBV12-3/TRBV12-4 | CASSPPGPAYNSPLHF
TRBJ1-1 | TRBV11-2 | CASSPRTVANTEAFF
TRBJ2-1 | TRBV13 | CASREYTGTGVYNEQFF
TRBJ1-1 | TRBV18 | CASSLSDAVDTEAFF